The clone carrying this T cell receptor (beta chain) was recorded many times. Its antigen is currently unknown. These data originate in a study of early T cells in non-severe SARS-CoV-2 infection. As part of library construction, unique molecular identifiers were attached to individual cDNA molecules. TCRdb analysed the 5' RACE reads with MiXCR anew, one entry per CDR3 protein. Of 60,000 or so distinct CDR3 sequences detected, around 9% appear once; the ten largest clones hold roughly a sixth. Whole-study results and caveats: Anti-spike CD8 responses were favored by VDJdb matching, which missed private and CD4 specificities.

CDR1 and CDR2 (germline): SGHTA, FQGNSA. There are 16 residues in the CDR3. Losses at the gene ends were 5 bases for V and 3 bases for J; bases not matched to a gene: 5. The chain is built from TRBV7-2 and TRBJ2-3, with 13 bases matching TRBD2. This sequence was found in an adult who was a healthcare worker with PCR-confirmed SARS-CoV-2 infection or an uninfected control (not recorded which). Material for sequencing was whole blood. The CDR3 coding sequence is TGTGCCAGCAGCCCGGGACTAGCGGGAAGAACAGATACGCAGTATTTT. This codes for CASSPGLAGRTDTQYF.